The entry below gives a single T cell receptor (beta chain) sequence along with its context. Antigen specificity is unknown. The sample belongs to a study of blood T cells in healthy people across ages. General observations from the study: TCR beta diversity per million T cells fell roughly linearly with age. Greater diversity and more naive CD4+ cells were seen in long-lived donors than in aged donors. It was held that the diversity estimates obtained from one million T cells were underestimates.

With 5 bases clipped from V and 6 bases from J, the junction kept 11 bases outside the gene matches. This CDR3 comprises 17 residues. CDR1 is LGHDT and CDR2 is YNNKEL in the germline V gene (reference sequence). The use of a sample-barcoded 5' primer and a J-beta primer mix characterized a second PCR of roughly 7 to 11 cycles. TCRdb reprocessed the 5' RACE reads via MiXCR and lists one record per CDR3 protein. The data hold 700,000 or so distinct CDR3 sequences, with roughly 20% observed a single time. The sequenced sample consisted of blood. The receptor comes from a man between 65 and 80 years old in good health. The genes are TRBV3-1 and TRBJ2-1; 12 bases are a match to TRBD2. The CDR3 DNA reads as TGTGCCAGCAGCTCCGCCTTGACTAGCGGGAGTTTCAATGAGCAGTTCTTC. Translated, it gives CASSSALTSGSFNEQFF.